The sequence of this T cell receptor beta chain was determined in a study of shared clonotypes between healthy human individuals. Cells designated naive CD8 were CD45RO-negative and were positively selected for CCR7, with terminally differentiated effector memory CD45RA+ cells excluded. Sequenced by immunoSEQ multiplex PCR; TCRdb stores in-frame clones only, minus some. The sample gives 2 million to 2.5 million clones, about 95% of which show up once; 0.9% to 1.4% is in the top ten. The V gene lost 3 bases and the J gene lost 4 bases, with 6 bases spanning the gap. The CDR3 length is 13 residues. CDR1 is SEHNR, CDR2 FQNEAQ, per germline (reference sequence). This clone came up once.

This rearrangement joins TRBV7-9 to TRBJ2-2; D is perhaps TRBD2 (5 bases). The TCR originated in a man aged 18 to 30 in good health. The sequencing sample was made of naive CD8+ T cells sorted from blood. The CDR3 region has the DNA TGTGCCAGCAGCTTGGAGGCCACCGGGGAGCTGTTTTTT. This gives the protein CASSLEATGELFF.